This TCR beta chain was sequenced for a study of T cell responses to AZD1222 COVID-19 vaccine. Germline CDR1 reads GTSNPN; CDR2 reads SVGIG (reference sequence). V lost 1 base and J 7 bases, leaving 16 bases between the germline ends. The CDR3 runs to 15 residues. The method was immunoSEQ multiplex PCR; TCRdb's version includes in-frame clones alone and lacks a portion of them. The sample holds 130,000 or so clones, just under 95% seen once. The sequence was obtained from an adult in good health. The material sequenced was peripheral blood, taken on day 0 of AZD1222 vaccination. The V gene is TRBV30, the J gene TRBJ1-4; the D gene is possibly TRBD1 (5 bases). CDR3 region: CAWSATGGKGEKLFF. CDR3 in DNA: TGTGCCTGGAGTGCCACCGGGGGGAAAGGTGAAAAACTGTTTTTT.